This T cell receptor beta chain was profiled in a study of a mutant IDH1 vaccine in newly diagnosed glioma. The CDR3 totals 14 residues. Looked up from germline, CDR1 is LNHNV and CDR2 is YYDKDF (reference sequence). V lost 2 bases to trimming and J lost 5 bases, with 10 bases between them. Profiled with immunoSEQ multiplex PCR; TCRdb holds only in-frame clones, not every one. This sample has about 98,000 clones; 80% to 90% occur once, and the top ten carry 0.56%. Time point defined: baseline, week 1 (first vaccination visit). Treatment indicated: pre-vaccination baseline after standard-of-care therapy.

The V call is TRBV15, the J call TRBJ1-5; D call uncertain. This receptor was identified in a woman between 50 and 59 years old with glioma. Sequenced material: PBMCs, taken from a glioma patient treated with radiotherapy, temozolomide or both. As DNA, the CDR3 is TGTGCCACCAGCAGATCGGGAATGGATCAGCCCCAGCATTTT. This encodes CATSRSGMDQPQHF.